These 20 T cell receptor beta chains were sequenced from one sample in a study of blood T cell repertoires in COVID-19. TCRdb keeps only in-frame clones here, not all; method: immunoSEQ multiplex PCR. The sample contains about 140,000 clones, around 87% of which appear only once. The material sequenced was peripheral blood. The receptors originated from a human donor in a cohort sampled during active COVID-19.

The V gene is TRBV6-2 or TRBV6-3, the J gene TRBJ1-1; possibly TRBD1 for D (5 bases). Trimming took off 2 bases at V and 7 bases at J, with 8 bases between the two ends. Germline V gene lookup returns CDR1 MNHEY and CDR2 SVGEGT. This CDR3 contains 12 residues. CDR3 sequence: CASSYRGGEAFF. CDR3 nucleotides: TGTGCCAGCAGTTACCGCGGGGGTGAAGCTTTCTTT.

The rearrangement joins TRBV19 to TRBJ2-1, with 7 bases identical to TRBD2. Unmatched junction bases numbered 3, after V lost 7 bases and J lost 0 bases. CDR1 and CDR2 (germline): LNHDA, SQIVND (reference sequence). This CDR3 region has 14 residues. The CDR3 loop reads CASNPSGSYNEQFF. The CDR3, as DNA: TGTGCCAGTAACCCTAGCGGCTCCTACAATGAGCAGTTCTTC.

The V and J genes are TRBV6-1 and TRBJ1-1, with D perhaps matching TRBD1 (5 bases). Trimming stripped 3 bases from V and 6 bases from J, with 20 bases between. The germline V gene has CDR1 MNHNS and CDR2 SASEGT. This CDR3 spans 16 amino acids. CDR3 residues: CASSEQGASFTAEAFF. CDR3 DNA sequence: TGTGCCAGCAGTGAGCAAGGGGCCTCGTTTACGGCTGAAGCTTTCTTT.

The CDR3 DNA sequence: TGTGCCAGCAGCTTTACTAACACCGGGGAGCTGTTTTTT. Encoded protein: CASSFTNTGELFF. The chain couples TRBV13 to TRBJ2-2; D is undetermined. The CDR3 sequence is 13 residues long. Trimming took off 3 bases at V and 2 bases at J, with 4 bases between the two ends. CDR1 is PRHDT, CDR2 FYEKMQ, per germline (reference sequence).

The rearrangement joins TRBV12-3 or TRBV12-4 to TRBJ1-2; D gene uncertain. V was trimmed by 1 base and J by 5 bases, leaving 5 bases between them. There are 12 residues in the CDR3. The CDR3 sequence: CASSLGAYGYTF. CDR3 bases: TGTGCCAGCAGTTTAGGCGCGTATGGCTACACCTTC.

The chain combines TRBV10-1 with TRBJ2-3, with 7 bases that match TRBD2. The ends lost 11 bases at V and 0 bases at J; junction bases unmatched: 5. Looked up from germline, CDR1 is WNHNN and CDR2 is SYGVQD (reference sequence). The CDR3 has 13 residues. In nucleotides, the CDR3 is TGCGCCCCCCAGGGACTAAGCACAGATACGCAGTATTTT. It is translated as CAPQGLSTDTQYF.

The chain links TRBV5-4 to TRBJ2-3; 9 bases agree with TRBD2. This CDR3 is 17 amino acids long. Unmatched junction bases numbered 10, after V lost 0 bases and J lost 5 bases. Germline V gene data show CDR1 as SGHNT and CDR2 as YYREEE (reference sequence). This CDR3 is CASSLDVGSGRLDTQYF. As DNA, the CDR3 is TGTGCCAGCAGCTTGGACGTGGGTAGCGGGAGATTAGATACGCAGTATTTT.

The chain joins TRBV21-1 to TRBJ1-5; the D call of TRBD1 is as the table states it, not checked on the DNA. TRBV21-1 is a pseudogene. This CDR3 is built from 17 residues. The CDR3 nucleotides read TGTGCCAGCAGCAAAGCCCGGGACATAACCGTTAATCAGCCCCAGCATTTT. Translated, it gives CASSKARDITVNQPQHF.

The chain joins TRBV4-1 to TRBJ2-4; 7 bases are shared with TRBD1. The CDR3 sequence is 14 residues long. Germline CDR1 reads MGHRA; CDR2 reads YSYEKL. Germline trimming cut 1 base from V and 7 bases from J; bases unmatched to any gene: 4. This CDR3 reads CASSQGQGGNIQYF. The CDR3, as DNA: TGCGCCAGCAGCCAAGGACAGGGCGGGAACATTCAGTACTTC.

V and J are TRBV5-1 and TRBJ1-3; TRBD1 aligns across 11 bases. This CDR3 region has 16 residues. Germline V gene sequence: CDR1 SGHRS, CDR2 YFSETQ. The junction had 3 bases not matched to a gene; V was cut back by 0 bases and J by 4 bases. CDR3 bases: TGCGCCAGCAGCTTGGCCGGGACAGGGGGAGGAAACACCATATATTTT. It encodes CASSLAGTGGGNTIYF.

The CDR3 DNA sequence: TGTGCCAGCAGCCCCACCGGGCGGGGGGGCGGGGATACGCAGTATTTT. This encodes CASSPTGRGGGDTQYF. This sequence joins TRBV9 and TRBJ2-3; TRBD2 aligns across 9 bases. CDR3 length: 16 amino acids. Germline-derived CDR1 and CDR2 are SGDLS and YYNGEE. The trim removed 4 bases at V and 6 bases at J, leaving 12 bases unmatched.

V and J are TRBV4-1 and TRBJ2-3; 13 nucleotides line up with TRBD2. The CDR3 totals 18 residues. Germline lookup yields CDR1 MGHRA and CDR2 YSYEKL. Trimming took 0 bases from V and 2 from J; bases not matched to a gene: 5. CDR3: CASSQDRTSGGITDTQYF. CDR3 nucleotide sequence: TGCGCCAGCAGCCAAGATCGGACTAGCGGGGGAATCACAGATACGCAGTATTTT.

This clone has only one observation. The chain has TRBV4-1 and TRBJ2-7, with D possibly matching TRBD2 (6 bases). This CDR3 has 13 residues. V was cut by 3 bases and J by 2 bases, with 8 bases left in between. Germline V CDR1 and CDR2: MGHRA, YSYEKL. CDR3 DNA sequence: TGCGCCAGCAGCCAGGCGGGACCCTACGAGCAGTACTTC. Its protein product is CASSQAGPYEQYF.

V and J are TRBV5-8 and TRBJ1-2, with TRBD1 as a possible D gene (5 bases). Per the germline V gene, CDR1 is SGHTS and CDR2 is YDEGEE. V dropped 0 bases and J dropped 4 bases, with 13 bases sitting between them. This CDR3 has 15 residues. The CDR3 loop is CASSLGDWGGYGYTF. The CDR3, as DNA: TGTGCCAGCAGCTTGGGAGACTGGGGGGGCTATGGCTACACCTTC.

The J gene is TRBJ2-1, the V gene TRBV28, with D maybe TRBD2 (5 bases). Germline CDR1 MDHEN, CDR2 SYDVKM. The V and J ends lost 5 bases and 5 bases respectively, with 16 bases between them. This CDR3 is 15 amino acids long. The CDR3: CASSPMGGGDNEQFF. The CDR3 coding sequence is TGTGCCAGCAGTCCCATGGGCGGAGGAGACAATGAGCAGTTCTTC.

The gene calls are TRBV3-1 (or the pseudogene TRBV3-2) and TRBJ1-5; no clear D gene. The V end was cut by 3 bases, the J end by 0 bases, with 6 bases between. The CDR3 is 14 amino acids. Germline loops: CDR1 LGHDT, CDR2 YNNKEL (reference sequence). The CDR3 DNA is TGTGCCAGCAGCCACGCAGATAGCAATCAGCCCCAGCATTTT. It is translated as CASSHADSNQPQHF.

The chain couples TRBV5-8 to TRBJ2-1; D may be TRBD2 (7 bases). Germline V gene data show CDR1 as SGHTS and CDR2 as YDEGEE. The CDR3 length is 17 residues. Trimming cost V 3 bases and J 4 bases, with 20 bases left between them. CDR3 sequence (DNA): TGTGCCAGCAGCTCCGAATGGGGGGGGCAGACATACAATGAGCAGTTCTTC. The encoded protein is CASSSEWGGQTYNEQFF.

The chain joins TRBV19 to TRBJ2-3, with 7 nucleotides matching TRBD2. Germline CDR1 reads LNHDA; CDR2 reads SQIVND (reference sequence). V shed 4 bases, J shed 2 bases, and the junction held 3 bases outside the gene matches. The CDR3 consists of 14 residues. The CDR3 DNA sequence: TGTGCCAGTAGTAGCGGGAGCGACACAGATACGCAGTATTTT. Translating gives CASSSGSDTDTQYF.

The V gene is TRBV5-1, the J gene TRBJ1-6; 7 positions agree with TRBD1. The trim removed 4 bases at V and 8 bases at J, leaving 9 bases unmatched. The CDR3 extends over 15 amino acids. Germline assignment: CDR1 SGHRS and CDR2 YFSETQ. This CDR3 reads CASSPRVRGDSPLHF. For the CDR3, the DNA is TGCGCCAGCAGCCCCCGGGTCAGGGGGGATTCACCCCTCCACTTT. The full variable domain, its missing parts supplied by reference TRBV5-1 and TRBJ1-6, is KAGVTQTPRYLIKTRGQQVTLSCSPISGHRSVSWYQQTPGQGLQFLFEYFSETQRNKGNFPGRFSGRQFSNSRSEMNVSTLELGDSALYLCASSPRVRGDSPLHFGNGTRLTVT.

The chain carries TRBV9 and TRBJ2-1, with 13 bases that match TRBD2. The CDR3 loop spans 13 amino acids. CDR1 is SGDLS, CDR2 YYNGEE, per germline. The V gene end was trimmed by 4 bases and the J gene end by 12 bases; junction bases not matched to a gene: 4. The CDR3 is CASSPRTSGRQFF. The DNA of the CDR3 is TGTGCCAGCAGCCCACGGACTAGCGGGAGGCAGTTCTTC.